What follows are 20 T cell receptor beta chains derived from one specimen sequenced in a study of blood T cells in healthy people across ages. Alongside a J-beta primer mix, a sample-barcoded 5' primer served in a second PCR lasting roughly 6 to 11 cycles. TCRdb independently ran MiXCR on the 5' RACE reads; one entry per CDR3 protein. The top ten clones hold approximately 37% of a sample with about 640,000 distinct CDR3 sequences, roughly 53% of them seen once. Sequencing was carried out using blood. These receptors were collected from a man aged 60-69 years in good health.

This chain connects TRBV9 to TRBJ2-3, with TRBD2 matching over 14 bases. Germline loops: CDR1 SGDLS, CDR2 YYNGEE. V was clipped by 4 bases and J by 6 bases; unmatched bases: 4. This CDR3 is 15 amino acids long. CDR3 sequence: CASSWGTSGGDTQYF. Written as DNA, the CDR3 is TGTGCCAGCAGCTGGGGGACTAGCGGGGGTGATACGCAGTATTTT.

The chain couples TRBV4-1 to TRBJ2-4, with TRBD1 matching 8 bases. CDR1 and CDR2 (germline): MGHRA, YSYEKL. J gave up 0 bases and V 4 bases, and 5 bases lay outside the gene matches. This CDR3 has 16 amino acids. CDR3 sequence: CASSPGQGGAKNIQYF. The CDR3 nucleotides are TGCGCCAGCAGCCCTGGACAGGGTGGAGCCAAAAACATTCAGTACTTC.

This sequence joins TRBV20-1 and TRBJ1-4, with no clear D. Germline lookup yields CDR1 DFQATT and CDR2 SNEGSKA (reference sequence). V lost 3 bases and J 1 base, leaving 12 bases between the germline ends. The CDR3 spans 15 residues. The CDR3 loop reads CSARWQRRTNEKLFF. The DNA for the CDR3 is TGCAGTGCTAGGTGGCAGAGAAGAACTAATGAAAAACTGTTTTTT.

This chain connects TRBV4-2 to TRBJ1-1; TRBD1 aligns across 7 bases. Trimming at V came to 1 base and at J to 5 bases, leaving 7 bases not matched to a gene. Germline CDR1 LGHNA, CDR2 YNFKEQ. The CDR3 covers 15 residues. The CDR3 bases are TGTGCCAGCAGCCAAGCCCCAGGGGGTACGACTGAAGCTTTCTTT. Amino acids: CASSQAPGGTTEAFF.

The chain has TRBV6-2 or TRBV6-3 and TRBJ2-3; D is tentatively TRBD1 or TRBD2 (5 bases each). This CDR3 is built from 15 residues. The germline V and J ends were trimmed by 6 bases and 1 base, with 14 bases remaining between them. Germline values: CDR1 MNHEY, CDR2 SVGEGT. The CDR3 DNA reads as TGTGCCAGCAGGGCCTTCAGGGACCGCACAGATACGCAGTATTTT. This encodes CASRAFRDRTDTQYF.

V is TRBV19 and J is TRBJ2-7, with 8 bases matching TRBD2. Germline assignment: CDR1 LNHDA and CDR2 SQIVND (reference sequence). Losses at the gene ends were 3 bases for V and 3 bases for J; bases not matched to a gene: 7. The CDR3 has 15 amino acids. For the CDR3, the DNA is TGTGCCAGTAGTATCCTCCGGGAGGGTCACTACGAGCAGTACTTC. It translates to CASSILREGHYEQYF.

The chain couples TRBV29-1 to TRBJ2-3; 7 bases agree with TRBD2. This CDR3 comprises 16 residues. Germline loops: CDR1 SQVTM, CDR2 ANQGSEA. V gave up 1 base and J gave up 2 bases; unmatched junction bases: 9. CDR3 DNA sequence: TGCAGCGTTGAAGGCCCGGGACTACCTTCCACAGATACGCAGTATTTT. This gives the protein CSVEGPGLPSTDTQYF.

The CDR3 region has the DNA TGTGCCAGCAGTCAGACAGGGAGTAATTCACCCCTCCACTTT. Protein sequence: CASSQTGSNSPLHF. The genes are TRBV7-9 and TRBJ1-6; 7 bases agree with TRBD1. V lost 6 bases and J lost 6; bases outside the gene matches: 5. The CDR3 is made up of 14 amino acids. Germline V gene sequence: CDR1 SEHNR, CDR2 FQNEAQ (reference sequence).

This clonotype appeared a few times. The CDR3 spells CASREGSSYEQYF. The CDR3 DNA sequence: TGTGCCAGCAGAGAGGGCAGCTCCTACGAGCAGTACTTC. The chain is built from TRBV28 and TRBJ2-7, with D perhaps matching TRBD2 (5 bases). This CDR3 comprises 13 residues. Germline CDR1 and CDR2: MDHEN and SYDVKM. Trimming cost V 6 bases and J 0 bases, with 9 bases left between them. Together with reference TRBV28 and TRBJ2-7, the CDR3 gives the full variable domain: DVKVTQSSRYLVKRTGEKVFLECVQDMDHENMFWYRQDPGLGLRLIYFSYDVKMKEKGDIPEGYSVSREKKERFSLILESASTNQTSMYLCASREGSSYEQYFGPGTRLTVT.

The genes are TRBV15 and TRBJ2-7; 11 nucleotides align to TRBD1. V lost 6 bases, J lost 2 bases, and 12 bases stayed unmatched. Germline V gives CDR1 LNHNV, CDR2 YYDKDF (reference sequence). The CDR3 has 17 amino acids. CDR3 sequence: CATRIHSTGQGAYEQYF. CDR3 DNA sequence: TGTGCCACCAGAATTCACTCCACGGGACAGGGGGCCTACGAGCAGTACTTC.

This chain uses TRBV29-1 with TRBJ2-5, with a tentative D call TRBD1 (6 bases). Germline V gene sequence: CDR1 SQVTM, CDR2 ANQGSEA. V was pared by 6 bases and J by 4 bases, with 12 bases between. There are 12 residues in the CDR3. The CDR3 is CSVRTVRETQYF. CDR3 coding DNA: TGCAGCGTGCGGACAGTGCGAGAGACCCAGTACTTC.

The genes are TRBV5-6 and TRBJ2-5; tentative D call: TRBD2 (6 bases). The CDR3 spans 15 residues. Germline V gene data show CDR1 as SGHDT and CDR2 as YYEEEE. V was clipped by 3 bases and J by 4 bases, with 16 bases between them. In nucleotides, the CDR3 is TGTGCCAGCAGCTACAGACGACTCGGGGGAGAGACCCAGTACTTC. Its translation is CASSYRRLGGETQYF. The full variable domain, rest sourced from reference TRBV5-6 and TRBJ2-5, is DAGVTQSPTHLIKTRGQQVTLRCSPKSGHDTVSWYQQALGQGPQFIFQYYEEEERQRGNFPDRFSGHQFPNYSSELNVNALLLGDSALYLCASSYRRLGGETQYFGPGTRLLVL.

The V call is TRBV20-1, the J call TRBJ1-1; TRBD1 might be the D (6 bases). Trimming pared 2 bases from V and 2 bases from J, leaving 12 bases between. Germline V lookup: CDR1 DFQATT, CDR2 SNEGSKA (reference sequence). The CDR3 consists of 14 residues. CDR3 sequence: CSARPQGFNTEAFF. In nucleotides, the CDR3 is TGCAGTGCTAGACCTCAGGGGTTTAACACTGAAGCTTTCTTT.

The CDR3 sequence: CASSQDRQGNYNEQFF. The CDR3 DNA reads TGTGCCAGCAGCCAAGACAGACAGGGAAACTACAATGAGCAGTTCTTC. This rearrangement joins TRBV3-1 to TRBJ2-1; 7 bases are a match to TRBD1. The CDR3 is made up of 16 amino acids. Germline CDR1 LGHDT, CDR2 YNNKEL (reference sequence). Trimming cost V 0 bases and J 3 bases; bases outside gene matches: 5.

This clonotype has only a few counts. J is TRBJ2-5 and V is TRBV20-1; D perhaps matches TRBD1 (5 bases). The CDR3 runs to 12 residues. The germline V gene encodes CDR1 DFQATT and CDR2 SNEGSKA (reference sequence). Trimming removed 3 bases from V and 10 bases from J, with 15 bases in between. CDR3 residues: CSASSRARSQYF. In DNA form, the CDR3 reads TGCAGTGCTAGCAGCAGGGCGAGGAGCCAGTACTTC.

CDR3 DNA: TGTGCCACCAGTGATCCAGGGCTTAACACTGAAGCTTTCTTT. It yields the protein CATSDPGLNTEAFF. J is TRBJ1-1 and V is TRBV24-1; D is perhaps TRBD1 (5 bases). V gave up 3 bases and J gave up 2 bases, with 9 bases separating them. CDR1 is KGHDR, CDR2 SFDVKD, per germline. The CDR3 covers 14 residues.

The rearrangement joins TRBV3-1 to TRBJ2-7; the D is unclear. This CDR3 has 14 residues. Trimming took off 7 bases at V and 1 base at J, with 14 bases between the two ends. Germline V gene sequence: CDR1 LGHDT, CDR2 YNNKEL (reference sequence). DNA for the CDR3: TGTGCCAGCACCCCGGCTAGGGAATCCTACGAGCAGTACTTC. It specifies CASTPARESYEQYF.

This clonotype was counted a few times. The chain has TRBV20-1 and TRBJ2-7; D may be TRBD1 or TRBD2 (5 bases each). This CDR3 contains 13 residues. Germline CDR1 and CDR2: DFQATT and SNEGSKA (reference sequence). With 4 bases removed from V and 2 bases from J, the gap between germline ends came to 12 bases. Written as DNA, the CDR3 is TGCAGTGCTACGCTCCAGGGAGCCTACGAGCAGTACTTC. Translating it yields CSATLQGAYEQYF.

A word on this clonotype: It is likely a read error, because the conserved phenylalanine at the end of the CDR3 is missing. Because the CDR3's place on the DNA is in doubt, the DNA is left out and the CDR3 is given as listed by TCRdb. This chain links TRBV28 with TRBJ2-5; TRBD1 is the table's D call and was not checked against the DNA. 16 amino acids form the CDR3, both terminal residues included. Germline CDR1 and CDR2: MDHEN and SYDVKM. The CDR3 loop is CASSPPGQEDGYTFGS.

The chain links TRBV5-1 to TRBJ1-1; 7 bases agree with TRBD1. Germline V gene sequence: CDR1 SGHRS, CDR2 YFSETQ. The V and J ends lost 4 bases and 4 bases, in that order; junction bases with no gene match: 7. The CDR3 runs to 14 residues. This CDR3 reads CASSALTGSTEAFF. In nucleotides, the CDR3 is TGCGCCAGCAGCGCGCTGACAGGGTCCACTGAAGCTTTCTTT. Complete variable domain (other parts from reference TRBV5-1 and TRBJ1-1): KAGVTQTPRYLIKTRGQQVTLSCSPISGHRSVSWYQQTPGQGLQFLFEYFSETQRNKGNFPGRFSGRQFSNSRSEMNVSTLELGDSALYLCASSALTGSTEAFFGQGTRLTVV.